Each of the 11 T cell receptor beta chains below was sequenced from the same sample in a study of T cells in Graves' hyperthyroidism and ophthalmopathy. Using RNA transcripts as the source, TCR beta CDR3 regions were amplified. HTBI primers were used for first-round RT-PCR of the TCR CDR3. TCRdb re-derived calls from the multiplex PCR reads in MiXCR, one entry per CDR3 protein. The table records over 500,000 distinct CDR3 sequences, approximately 49% of them present only once. What was sequenced was peripheral blood or thyroid tissue (not recorded which). These receptors came from an adult woman with Graves' disease, either hyperthyroidism or ophthalmopathy (not recorded which).

The rearrangement joins TRBV7-9 to TRBJ2-7; 10 nucleotides match TRBD2. This CDR3 has 16 residues. Looked up from germline, CDR1 is SEHNR and CDR2 is FQNEAQ (reference sequence). Trimming removed 5 bases from V and 4 bases from J; junction bases left unmatched: 11. Here the CDR3 reads CASSVGPGLASYEQYF. For the CDR3, the DNA is TGTGCCAGCAGCGTTGGGCCGGGACTAGCGTCATACGAGCAGTACTTC.

The rearrangement links TRBV12-3 or TRBV12-4 to TRBJ1-3; no firm D call. V was shortened by 4 bases and J by 6 bases, with 10 bases between the two germline ends. The CDR3 has 13 residues. The CDR3 loop reads CASSSWAPNTIYF. For the CDR3, the DNA is TGTGCCAGCAGTTCCTGGGCCCCAAACACCATATATTTT.

The sample holds many counts of this clonotype. This chain uses TRBV5-1 with TRBJ2-7, with 7 bases that match TRBD1. The CDR3 totals 14 residues. The V gene end was trimmed by 4 bases and the J gene end by 2 bases; junction bases not matched to a gene: 6. Germline lookup yields CDR1 SGHRS and CDR2 YFSETQ. In DNA form, the CDR3 reads TGCGCCAGCAGCACCCCGACAGGGACCTACGAGCAGTACTTC. It is translated as CASSTPTGTYEQYF.

In this sample, this clonotype turned up a few times. The chain combines TRBV7-8 with TRBJ2-5; D is perhaps TRBD1 or TRBD2 (6 bases each). The CDR3 spans 13 residues. Germline values: CDR1 SGHVS, CDR2 FQNEAQ. Trimming pared 6 bases from V and 4 bases from J, leaving 12 bases between. The CDR3 nucleotides read TGTGCCAGCAGTAGGGGGGCGGGAGAGACCCAGTACTTC. The encoded protein is CASSRGAGETQYF.

The chain carries TRBV10-3 and TRBJ1-2, with 10 bases aligning to TRBD1. The CDR3 has 11 amino acids. V was pared by 10 bases and J by 6 bases, with 2 bases of the junction left unmatched. Germline CDR1 and CDR2: ENHRY and SYGVKD. CDR3 DNA sequence: TGTGCCAGCGGGACAGGGGATGGCTACACCTTC. Protein sequence: CASGTGDGYTF.

This clonotype has a single count. The chain couples TRBV7-9 to TRBJ2-7; 8 nucleotides align to TRBD1. The CDR3 spans 16 residues. Germline V CDR1 and CDR2: SEHNR, FQNEAQ (reference sequence). V shed 1 base and J 3 bases; nucleotides not matched to a gene: 8. The chain's CDR3 is CASSLDRQGPYYEQYF. In DNA, the CDR3 is TGTGCCAGCAGCTTAGATAGACAGGGGCCTTACTACGAGCAGTACTTC. The full variable domain, with the rest looked up from reference TRBV7-9 and TRBJ2-7, is DTGVSQNPRHKITKRGQNVTFRCDPISEHNRLYWYRQTLGQGPEFLTYFQNEAQLEKSRLLSDRFSAERPKGSFSTLEIQRTEQGDSAMYLCASSLDRQGPYYEQYFGPGTRLTVT.

This clonotype came up many times. CDR3 coding DNA: TGCGCCAGCAGCCCTGGGTGGGGGGGTAATGAAGCTTTCTTT. Translating it yields CASSPGWGGNEAFF. The genes are TRBV5-1 and TRBJ1-1, with a weak D call TRBD1 (5 bases). The germline V gene encodes CDR1 SGHRS and CDR2 YFSETQ. CDR3 length: 14 residues. Trimming took off 4 bases at V and 7 bases at J, with 17 bases between the two ends.

In its sample, this clonotype was seen many times. The CDR3 here is CASSRTWTTYVEKLFF. CDR3 DNA: TGTGCCAGCAGCCGGACTTGGACAACCTACGTGGAAAAACTGTTTTTT. The chain combines TRBV16 with TRBJ1-4, with D possibly being TRBD1 (5 bases). Looked up from germline, CDR1 is KGHSY and CDR2 is FQNENV. The CDR3 contains 16 residues. Trimming left V 4 bases short and J 8 bases short, with 20 bases between.

Ten or more counts support this clonotype. The V gene is TRBV7-9, the J gene TRBJ1-4; a weak D match, TRBD1 (5 bases). Germline CDR1 SEHNR, CDR2 FQNEAQ (reference sequence). The CDR3 sequence is 15 residues long. V lost 3 bases to trimming and J lost 6 bases, with 14 bases between them. Here the CDR3 reads CASSFRGISDEKLFF. CDR3 nucleotide sequence: TGTGCCAGCAGCTTCCGGGGGATTAGCGATGAAAAACTGTTTTTT.

This clonotype was recorded only once. This rearrangement joins TRBV11-2 to TRBJ2-7; weak D call: TRBD1 (6 bases). Per germline, CDR1 SGHAT and CDR2 FQNNGV. This CDR3 region has 14 residues. V shed 6 bases and J shed 2 bases, with 14 bases lying between them. The CDR3 region has the DNA TGTGCCAGCAGTGAACAGGGCAGCGCCTACGAGCAGTACTTC. Translated: CASSEQGSAYEQYF.

Points on this clonotype: A much larger clone lies one base from this, so it may be a read error. The J gene is TRBJ1-5, the V gene TRBV10-2; no firm D call. The CDR3 covers 9 residues. Germline V gene sequence: CDR1 WSHSY, CDR2 SAAADI. The chain's CDR3 is CASSQPQHF. CDR3 coding DNA: TGTGCCAGCAGCCAGCCCCAGCATTTT.